This T cell receptor (beta chain) appears in the sequencing data of a study of T cell responses to AZD1222 COVID-19 vaccine (dated by TCRdb to the early 2020s). About the full investigation: AZD1222 recipients with second doses at about 4 weeks or about 12 weeks were pooled, because spike-specific TCR depth and breadth did not differ between schedules. A total of 233 trial participants underwent TCR sequencing, of whom about 200 had received two doses of AZD1222 and some 25 had received two doses of the MenACWY control vaccine. Trial participants were enrolled by age into subgroups of 18-55, 56-69 and 70-plus years, and around 150, 29 and 61 TCR-sequenced participants, respectively, were included in these subgroups.

The sample's time point label, in plain terms: baseline before first vaccination. Samples from vaccinated people were obtained from the UK trials COV001 and COV002, which included a single-blind randomized controlled phase 2/3 trial of AZD1222 (ChAdOx1 nCoV-19) in healthy adults. Trial participant PBMC samples were collected at day 0 and day 28 after the second dose for TCRbeta chain sequencing. What the work shows at the level of the full study, not this receptor alone: The 56-69-year group was small, and its depth increase did not reach significance, likely because of low power. Vaccine-associated CD4 TCRs spanned the whole spike protein, with dominant responses in regions 160-218 and 743-854. Nearly half of unique spike-specific TCRs reportedly recognized epitopes outside regions mutated in the B.1.351 and B.1.1.7 variants. Because no samples from the day 14 peak response were available, repertoires could be characterized only after the peak T cell response. After two AZD1222 doses, spike-specific TCR breadth and depth were significantly higher than at day 0 and than in MenACWY recipients. Conclusions about previously exposed vaccinees are limited, since just 6 or 7 AZD1222 recipients were seropositive for SARS-CoV-2 at baseline. Most participants were white British and females outnumbered males, and the authors suggested that clonal diversity may have been underestimated.

Trimming takes 0 bases from V and 6 bases from J, and the germline ends sit 9 bases apart. The cysteine opens and the phenylalanine closes a CDR3 of 14 amino acids. Only the CDR3 portion is preserved as DNA: 42 bases, with reading frame beginning at the first base. Via the germline V gene (reference sequence), CDR1 is LNHNV and CDR2 YYDKDF. As for this clone: Its specific antigen is unknown. Within one base of it there is no much larger clone, and no base qualities were kept.

The CDR3 regions of human TCRbeta chains were subjected to immunosequencing. The study's own analysis went as follows. TCRs in the repertoires were compared against a reference library of SARS-CoV-2-specific TCRs that had been generated with the MIRA antigen-specificity platform. Breadth meant the fraction of unique TCRs that were SARS-CoV-2-associated, whereas depth meant the fraction of total T cells that were SARS-CoV-2-associated. Using the MIRA data, each spike-specific TCR was mapped to the spike region that the TCR reacts to and placed in a CD4 or CD8 class. Log10-transformed breadth and depth values were compared by one-way ANOVA with Sidak's multiple comparisons tests. TCRdb's version of the immuneACCESS table is confined to in-frame rearrangements and falls short of the full clone set. An unresolved V gene accounts for under half of the shortfall where checked; the remainder is of unknown origin. Clone size and the V and J calls come from that table; the DNA yielded D and trimming. This sample comprises approximately 100,000 clones, around 94% of them detected only once. More than 2% of the sample is held by the ten biggest clonotypes.

This specimen was peripheral blood, taken on day 0 of AZD1222 vaccination. The chain was built from TRBV15 and TRBJ2-1, with the D gene too uncertain to name. This receptor was identified in an adult in good health. The DNA sequence is given as TGTGCCACCAGCAGAGATAAGTTGGTCAATGAGCAGTTCTTC. Translated, it gives CATSRDKLVNEQFF. With the portions outside the CDR3 filled from the reference TRBV15 and TRBJ2-1 genes, the complete variable region becomes DAMVIQNPRYQVTQFGKPVTLSCSQTLNHNVMYWYQQKSSQAPKLLFHYYDKDFNNEADTPDNFQSRRPNTSFCFLDIRSPGLGDTAMYLCATSRDKLVNEQFFGPGTRLTVL.